The T cell receptor beta chain under discussion was sequenced for a study of CD8 T cells in Susac syndrome. cDNA came from about 0.51 to 1 ug RNA primed by random hexamers. A multiplex approach, immunoSEQ multiplex PCR, amplified TCR beta CDR3 across 54 Vbeta and 13 Jbeta. In TCRdb, the immunoSEQ multiplex PCR reads were re-called with MiXCR into one record per CDR3 protein. The sample lists 120,000 or so distinct CDR3 sequences; 90% to 95% were seen once. Patients having Susac syndrome satisfied recently defined diagnostic criteria for definite or probable disease. Sequencing used CD8+ T cells from PBMCs. The source is a human donor with Susac syndrome.

This chain's CDR3 is CASSPRDRVGEQYF. CDR3 in DNA: TGTGCCAGCAGCCCCAGGGACAGGGTGGGCGAGCAGTACTTC. The rearrangement links TRBV7-9 to TRBJ2-7; TRBD1 aligns across 9 bases. Per the germline V gene, CDR1 is SEHNR and CDR2 is FQNEAQ (reference sequence). The CDR3 is 14 amino acids. V dropped 5 bases and J dropped 6; count of bases not matched to a gene: 8. The variable domain in full, completed from reference TRBV7-9 and TRBJ2-7, reads DTGVSQNPRHKITKRGQNVTFRCDPISEHNRLYWYRQTLGQGPEFLTYFQNEAQLEKSRLLSDRFSAERPKGSFSTLEIQRTEQGDSAMYLCASSPRDRVGEQYFGPGTRLTVT.